This T cell receptor beta chain is drawn from a study of T cells in Graves' hyperthyroidism and ophthalmopathy. Points from the study as a whole: In simple terms, a model built on 13 V-J features told ophthalmopathy apart from stable hyperthyroidism.

PBMCs were obtained from about 10 ml fresh peripheral blood. On this clonotype: Its antigen is as yet unknown.

Deletions cut 6 bases from V and 0 bases from J, with 9 bases between. The length of the CDR3 is 15 residues. Germline V gives CDR1 KGHSH, CDR2 LQKENI. Researchers amplified the TCR beta CDR3 regions from RNA transcripts. When the TCR CDR3 underwent first-round RT-PCR, the HTBI primer set was used. Each CDR3 protein gets one entry after TCRdb re-called the multiplex PCR reads with MiXCR. The table has 250,000 to 350,000 distinct CDR3 sequences, around 16% seen once; the top ten hold roughly 33%. The receptor comes from a man aged 30 to 45 with Graves' hyperthyroidism. This chain connects TRBV18 to TRBJ2-6; no reliable D call. The sequenced sample consisted of blood. DNA for the CDR3: TGTGCCAGCTCCCTCGGGCGCTCTGGGGCCAACGTCCTGACTTTC. Protein product: CASSLGRSGANVLTF.